The entry below describes one TCR beta chain. Germline trimming cut 3 bases from V and 5 bases from J; bases unmatched to any gene: 10. Germline values: CDR1 SGHVS, CDR2 FQNEAQ. The CDR3 runs to 16 residues. The entry originates in a study of blood T cell repertoires in COVID-19. Study as a whole: From T cells, B-cell-depleted T cells, or PBMCs came the material, which was cDNA or gDNA.

The repertoire was sequenced with immunoSEQ multiplex PCR; TCRdb's copy has only in-frame clones and lacks some. The sample has hundreds of thousands of clones, roughly nine tenths seen once. Across over 20 US areas, participants ranged in age from 18 to 89 years. The J gene is TRBJ2-1, the V gene TRBV7-8, with 7 bases aligning to TRBD1. This clonotype was sampled from a woman aged 18-35 years who had recovered from COVID-19. Input material: PBMCs or T cells enriched from blood (not recorded which). The CDR3 region is CASSFPPGQTDNEQFF. DNA for the CDR3: TGTGCCAGCAGCTTCCCGCCGGGACAGACAGACAATGAGCAGTTCTTC.